These 9 T cell receptor beta chains share one sample of origin, sequenced in a study of blood T cell repertoires in COVID-19. Here immunoSEQ multiplex PCR was the method, and the copy in TCRdb shows in-frame clones only, minus some. The repertoire includes roughly 130,000 clones, roughly 80% of them detected once, and about a sixth sits in the top ten. Source material: peripheral blood. The receptors here all came from a woman between 45 and 65 years old with acute or convalescent COVID-19.

The rearrangement links TRBV2 to TRBJ1-6; D call uncertain. The CDR3 loop spans 14 amino acids. Germline CDR1 reads SNHLY; CDR2 reads FYNNEI. V lost 3 bases to trimming and J lost 6 bases, with 9 bases between them. CDR3 sequence (DNA): TGTGCCAGCAGTGATCTTTTCTCTAATTCACCCCTCCACTTT. Translation gives CASSDLFSNSPLHF.

The chain recombines TRBV2 with TRBJ2-7; tentatively, D is TRBD2 (6 bases). Germline V CDR1 and CDR2: SNHLY, FYNNEI. The CDR3 sequence is 11 residues long. V was trimmed by 6 bases and J by 4 bases, leaving 7 bases between them. The CDR3 spells CASRGGYEQYF. The CDR3 nucleotides are TGTGCCAGCAGGGGGGGTTACGAGCAGTACTTC.

Notes on this clone: The same CDR3 is also encoded by other DNA sequences in this sample. The V call is TRBV3-1 (or the pseudogene TRBV3-2), the J call TRBJ1-6; D possibly corresponds to TRBD1 (6 bases). V was trimmed by 3 bases and J by 7 bases, leaving 10 bases between them. The CDR3 sequence is 14 residues long. The germline V gene encodes CDR1 LGHDT and CDR2 YNNKEL (reference sequence). The CDR3 coding sequence is TGTGCCAGCAGCCAGACAGGCCTAAATTCACCCCTCCACTTT. It is translated as CASSQTGLNSPLHF.

J is TRBJ2-1 and V is TRBV3-1 (or the pseudogene TRBV3-2); the D is unclear. V was pared by 6 bases and J by 5 bases, with 11 bases between. The CDR3 extends over 13 amino acids. CDR1 LGHDT and CDR2 YNNKEL come from the germline V gene (reference sequence). CDR3 in DNA: TGTGCCAGCAGGAAAACGCTAAACAATGAGCAGTTCTTC. This sequence encodes CASRKTLNNEQFF.

The chain carries TRBV5-3 and TRBJ1-4; no definite D call. TRBV5-3 is assigned to the ORF class and has an uncertain function. CDR3 length: 11 residues. Trimming removed 7 bases from V and 3 bases from J, with 4 bases in between. The CDR3 DNA sequence: TGTGCCAGACGTGCTAATGAAAAACTGTTTTTT. Translating gives CARRANEKLFF.

CDR3: CASSSTSGGHTGELFF. CDR3 sequence (DNA): TGTGCCAGCAGTTCCACAAGCGGGGGCCACACCGGGGAGCTGTTTTTT. The chain recombines TRBV6-5 with TRBJ2-2, with 8 bases matching TRBD2. The CDR3 consists of 16 residues. V shed 4 bases, J shed 3 bases, and the junction held 7 bases outside the gene matches. Germline V CDR1 and CDR2: MNHEY, SVGAGI.

The V and J genes are TRBV10-3 and TRBJ1-5, with 7 bases that match TRBD1. Germline CDR1 ENHRY, CDR2 SYGVKD. The CDR3 loop spans 16 amino acids. V lost 6 bases and J lost 2; bases outside the gene matches: 10. CDR3 nucleotides: TGTGCCATCAGCCCGACAGGGACGGGCGGCAATCAGCCCCAGCATTTT. Its protein is CAISPTGTGGNQPQHF.

The chain couples TRBV11-1 to TRBJ2-5; D may be TRBD1 (5 bases). The CDR3 runs to 14 residues. Germline loops: CDR1 SGHAT, CDR2 FQDESV (reference sequence). With 5 bases removed from V and 2 bases from J, the gap between germline ends came to 12 bases. CDR3 region: CASSPGAGQETQYF. DNA for the CDR3: TGTGCCAGCAGCCCCGGTGCAGGGCAAGAGACCCAGTACTTC.

The chain recombines TRBV6-1 with TRBJ2-3; 8 positions match TRBD1. CDR3 size: 15 residues. With V trimmed by 3 bases and J by 2 bases, 4 bases remained unmatched. From germline, CDR1 is MNHNS and CDR2 SASEGT. The CDR3 reads CASSETGVNTDTQYF. The CDR3 bases are TGTGCCAGCAGTGAGACAGGGGTGAACACAGATACGCAGTATTTT.